Listed here are 27 T cell receptor beta chains from one sample, sequenced in a study of cytomegalovirus exposure and HLA in healthy donors. Assay: immunoSEQ multiplex PCR; the TCRdb copy retains only in-frame clones and omits some. This table holds approximately 58,000 clones, around 94% found once. Specimen: PBMCs. The receptors originated from a man younger than 30 in good health and CMV-seronegative.

The rearrangement uses TRBV13 and TRBJ1-1, with D possibly matching TRBD1 (6 bases). The V gene lost 4 bases and the J gene lost 9 bases, with 9 bases spanning the gap. The germline gives CDR1 PRHDT, CDR2 FYEKMQ (reference sequence). The CDR3 is 11 amino acids. CDR3 amino acids: CASSWGPQAFF. CDR3 sequence (DNA): TGTGCCAGCAGCTGGGGGCCTCAAGCTTTCTTT.

The chain's CDR3 is CASSSTGGSETQYF. In nucleotides, the CDR3 is TGTGCCAGCAGCTCAACGGGGGGCTCAGAGACCCAGTACTTC. The V gene is TRBV13, the J gene TRBJ2-5; TRBD2 might be the D (7 bases). CDR1 and CDR2 from the germline V gene are PRHDT and FYEKMQ (reference sequence). The CDR3 is 14 residues long. With 4 bases removed from V and 4 bases from J, the gap between germline ends came to 13 bases.

The chain carries TRBV23-1 and TRBJ1-4; TRBD1 agrees at 7 bases. TRBV23-1 has ORF status, its function being uncertain. The CDR3 contains 13 residues. With 4 bases clipped from V and 7 bases from J, the junction kept 3 bases outside the gene matches. CDR3 protein: CASSRQGGEKLFF. DNA for the CDR3: TGCGCCAGCAGTCGGCAGGGGGGTGAAAAACTGTTTTTT.

The J gene is TRBJ2-1, the V gene TRBV29-1; 10 bases agree with TRBD2. This CDR3 has 14 residues. The junction had 8 bases not matched to a gene; V was cut back by 6 bases and J by 6 bases. Germline loops: CDR1 SQVTM, CDR2 ANQGSEA. The CDR3 DNA is TGCAGCGTCCTAGGACTAGCGGAAGGCAATGAGCAGTTCTTC. It translates to CSVLGLAEGNEQFF.

This clone has a single count. The CDR3 region is CASSLGPQGTGNTIYF. CDR3 coding DNA: TGTGCCAGCAGCTTAGGCCCACAGGGAACTGGAAACACCATATATTTT. The rearrangement links TRBV11-3 to TRBJ1-3; maybe TRBD1 (6 bases). V was trimmed by 1 base and J by 2 bases, leaving 12 bases between them. Germline lookup yields CDR1 SGHNT and CDR2 YENEEA. The CDR3 has 16 amino acids.

This rearrangement joins TRBV18 to TRBJ1-4; D is possibly TRBD1 (5 bases). The CDR3 extends over 17 amino acids. The ends were cut back, 0 bases at V and 8 bases at J, with 19 bases in the middle. The V gene's germline CDR1 is KGHSH and CDR2 LQKENI. CDR3 region: CASSPPLGGRNNEKLFF. The CDR3 DNA follows: TGTGCCAGCTCACCACCGCTCGGGGGACGGAATAACGAAAAACTGTTTTTT. Filled out from reference TRBV18 and TRBJ1-4, the complete variable domain reads NAGVMQNPRHLVRRRGQEARLRCSPMKGHSHVYWYRQLPEEGLKFMVYLQKENIIDESGMPKERFSAEFPKEGPSILRIQQVVRGDSAAYFCASSPPLGGRNNEKLFFGSGTQLSVL.

The chain couples TRBV7-2 to TRBJ2-3; no clear D. Germline V gene sequence: CDR1 SGHTA, CDR2 FQGNSA. The CDR3 loop spans 13 amino acids. V was shortened by 1 base and J by 7 bases, with 9 bases between the two germline ends. In nucleotides, the CDR3 is TGTGCCAGCAGCTTAGGCCGTCAGAATACGCAGTATTTT. Translated: CASSLGRQNTQYF.

The chain joins TRBV5-4 to TRBJ1-2; D gene uncertain. Between the trimmed V and J ends, which lost 4 bases and 4 bases, there was a span of 20 bases. This CDR3 is 16 amino acids long. CDR1 SGHNT and CDR2 YYREEE come from the germline V gene (reference sequence). The CDR3 reads CASSATEMGNLYGYTF. The CDR3 nucleotides are TGTGCCAGCAGCGCCACCGAAATGGGCAACCTCTATGGCTACACCTTC.

The chain links TRBV7-2 to TRBJ2-7, with TRBD2 identical over 9 bases. CDR1 is SGHTA and CDR2 is FQGNSA in the germline V gene. V dropped 1 base and J dropped 2; count of bases not matched to a gene: 6. The CDR3 consists of 16 residues. The CDR3 loop reads CASSLVPSGTTYEQYF. The CDR3, as DNA: TGTGCCAGCAGCTTAGTTCCTAGCGGGACCACCTACGAGCAGTACTTC.

This chain uses TRBV6-1 with TRBJ2-7; TRBD2 matches at 8 bases. Germline CDR1 MNHNS, CDR2 SASEGT. Germline trimming cut 1 base from V and 5 bases from J; bases unmatched to any gene: 7. The CDR3 sequence is 15 residues long. CDR3 protein: CASSEEASGRDEQYF. CDR3 in DNA: TGTGCCAGCAGTGAAGAGGCTAGCGGGCGAGACGAGCAGTACTTC.

The genes are TRBV11-3 and TRBJ2-5; D may be TRBD2 (5 bases). Germline CDR1 and CDR2: SGHNT and YENEEA. The CDR3 covers 15 residues. Trimming removed 5 bases from V and 7 bases from J, with 20 bases in between. CDR3 coding DNA: TGTGCCAGCAGCCCCCGGGGATCGGGCTTGGCGACCCAGTACTTC. Protein product: CASSPRGSGLATQYF.

V and J are TRBV20-1 and TRBJ1-2; 7 bases agree with TRBD1. V trimming: 5 bases; J trimming: 4 bases; junction bases outside the gene matches: 1. Germline lookup yields CDR1 DFQATT and CDR2 SNEGSKA (reference sequence). This CDR3 spans 11 amino acids. CDR3 DNA: TGCAGTGCTTGGACAGGCTATGGCTACACCTTC. Translation: CSAWTGYGYTF.

This rearrangement joins TRBV5-8 to TRBJ2-5, with 9 bases identical to TRBD2. The ends lost 0 bases at V and 4 bases at J; junction bases unmatched: 10. The CDR3 is 17 amino acids. Germline V CDR1 and CDR2: SGHTS, YDEGEE. The CDR3 DNA follows: TGTGCCAGCAGCTTGGGAAGTAGCGGGAGCATGATAGAGACCCAGTACTTC. This encodes CASSLGSSGSMIETQYF.

The chain recombines TRBV18 with TRBJ2-7; 7 bases match TRBD1. The trim removed 5 bases at V and 5 bases at J, leaving 6 bases unmatched. From germline, CDR1 is KGHSH and CDR2 LQKENI. The CDR3 has 13 residues. The CDR3 nucleotides are TGTGCCAGCTCATCTTCGACAGGGAACGAGCAGTACTTC. This sequence encodes CASSSSTGNEQYF.

The chain joins TRBV7-9 to TRBJ1-1; 9 bases are shared with TRBD1. This CDR3 is built from 15 residues. After removal of 6 bases from V and 1 base from J, the junction contained 6 bases not matched to a gene. Germline-derived CDR1 and CDR2 are SEHNR and FQNEAQ (reference sequence). CDR3 in amino acids: CASSSRQGENTEAFF. The CDR3 DNA sequence: TGTGCCAGCAGTTCAAGACAGGGGGAGAACACTGAAGCTTTCTTT.

The V and J genes are TRBV5-1 and TRBJ2-3, with TRBD2 matching over 9 bases. CDR1 and CDR2 from the germline V gene are SGHRS and YFSETQ. V lost 0 bases and J lost 0; bases outside the gene matches: 2. The CDR3 consists of 16 residues. CDR3 DNA: TGCGCCAGCAGCTTGGTTAGCGGGGGTAGCACAGATACGCAGTATTTT. It is translated as CASSLVSGGSTDTQYF.

The chain joins TRBV5-1 to TRBJ2-1, with D perhaps matching TRBD2 (5 bases). The V end was cut by 7 bases, the J end by 4 bases, with 15 bases between. The CDR3 extends over 14 amino acids. Germline V gives CDR1 SGHRS, CDR2 YFSETQ. The CDR3 DNA reads TGCGCCAGCCGCCTAGGAGAGGGATACAATGAGCAGTTCTTC. It is translated as CASRLGEGYNEQFF.

V gene TRBV27 combines with J gene TRBJ1-2; no reliable D call. The CDR3 runs to 13 residues. Germline lookup yields CDR1 MNHEY and CDR2 SMNVEV (reference sequence). Trimming took off 3 bases at V and 4 bases at J, with 9 bases between the two ends. The CDR3 nucleotides are TGTGCCAGCAGTTTGGCAGTCTCCTATGGCTACACCTTC. Protein sequence: CASSLAVSYGYTF.

The chain uses TRBV7-8 and TRBJ2-7, with TRBD2 identical over 8 bases. Trimming removed 2 bases from V and 3 bases from J; junction bases left unmatched: 12. This CDR3 spans 17 amino acids. Looked up from germline, CDR1 is SGHVS and CDR2 is FQNEAQ. CDR3 region: CASSLIFGLSGSYEQYF. The CDR3 nucleotides read TGTGCCAGCAGCTTAATTTTCGGACTGAGCGGGAGCTACGAGCAGTACTTC.

This clone was seen a few times. The rearrangement joins TRBV7-7 to TRBJ2-4; D is perhaps TRBD1 (5 bases). Deletions cut 3 bases from V and 6 bases from J, with 6 bases between. The CDR3 totals 12 residues. CDR1 is SSHAT and CDR2 is FNYEAQ in the germline V gene (reference sequence). This CDR3 reads CASSFTGNIQYF. As DNA, the CDR3 is TGTGCCAGCAGCTTCACAGGAAACATTCAGTACTTC. Full variable domain (outside the CDR3, taken from reference TRBV7-7 and TRBJ2-4): GAGVSQSPRYKVTKRGQDVTLRCDPISSHATLYWYQQALGQGPEFLTYFNYEAQPDKSGLPSDRFSAERPEGSISTLTIQRTEQRDSAMYRCASSFTGNIQYFGAGTRLSVL.

The chain couples TRBV5-1 to TRBJ1-4; TRBD1 agrees at 9 bases. Germline loops: CDR1 SGHRS, CDR2 YFSETQ. CDR3 length equals 14 residues. V shed 4 bases and J 8 bases; nucleotides not matched to a gene: 6. The CDR3 region has the DNA TGCGCCAGCAGCCTACAGGGGGCCGGCGAAAAACTGTTTTTT. Translation gives CASSLQGAGEKLFF.

The chain is built from TRBV6-4 and TRBJ1-5, with D tentatively TRBD1 (5 bases). Germline V gene data show CDR1 as MRHNA and CDR2 as SNTAGT. Trimming left V 3 bases short and J 3 bases short, with 12 bases between. The CDR3 sequence is 15 residues long. This chain's CDR3 is CASSEVAGLNQPQHF. CDR3 sequence (DNA): TGTGCCAGCAGTGAGGTGGCGGGACTCAATCAGCCCCAGCATTTT.

This rearrangement joins TRBV18 to TRBJ1-1; D possibly corresponds to TRBD1 (5 bases). Germline CDR1 KGHSH, CDR2 LQKENI. CDR3 size: 14 residues. Trimming pared 5 bases from V and 3 bases from J, leaving 13 bases between. In DNA form, the CDR3 reads TGTGCCAGCTCATATCAGGGTGGGGACACTGAAGCTTTCTTT. Translated: CASSYQGGDTEAFF.

This clone showed up just once. This chain joins TRBV11-2 and TRBJ1-2, with D possibly matching TRBD1 (6 bases). The CDR3 length is 14 residues. The germline V gene has CDR1 SGHAT and CDR2 FQNNGV. Trimming left V 5 bases short and J 4 bases short, with 14 bases between. DNA of the CDR3: TGTGCCAGCAGCCTTCACAGGGACCTCTATGGCTACACCTTC. Its protein product is CASSLHRDLYGYTF.

This sequence joins TRBV6-5 and TRBJ2-2; 9 bases are a match to TRBD2. The CDR3 loop spans 15 amino acids. V was clipped by 5 bases and J by 2 bases; unmatched bases: 3. Per germline, CDR1 MNHEY and CDR2 SVGAGI. The CDR3 here is CASSPGTSNTGELFF. CDR3 DNA: TGTGCCAGCAGTCCCGGGACTAGCAACACCGGGGAGCTGTTTTTT.

The gene calls are TRBV9 and TRBJ1-3, with D perhaps TRBD1 (6 bases). The CDR3 spans 13 residues. V lost 5 bases to trimming and J lost 3 bases, with 9 bases between them. Germline V gives CDR1 SGDLS, CDR2 YYNGEE. The CDR3 loop is CASREGVGNTIYF. In DNA form, the CDR3 reads TGTGCCAGCAGAGAGGGGGTTGGAAACACCATATATTTT.

This clone has just a few counts. Other DNA sequences from this sample encode an identical CDR3 as well. This chain links TRBV18 with TRBJ1-2; 8 positions match TRBD1. Unmatched junction bases numbered 19, after V lost 7 bases and J lost 6 bases. Per germline, CDR1 KGHSH and CDR2 LQKENI. The CDR3 has 17 amino acids. CDR3 in amino acids: CASLKTFGQGILDGYTF. DNA of the CDR3: TGTGCCAGCTTGAAGACTTTCGGACAGGGTATATTGGATGGCTACACCTTC.